The source of this T cell receptor (beta chain) is a study of cytomegalovirus exposure and HLA in healthy donors. Study-wide points: The listing of 160 or so TCR beta chains classed them as cytomegalovirus-associated. That first-cohort TCR clusters tended to co-occur in the 90 to 150 validation repertoires was found in a later analysis.

Of note for this clone: No antigen is known for it.

Trimming removed 5 bases at V and 6 bases at J, with 14 bases between. The germline gives CDR1 SGHTA, CDR2 FQGTGA. This CDR3 has 14 residues. The protocol was immunoSEQ multiplex PCR, while the TCRdb copy is restricted to in-frame clones and leaves out a portion. The sample shows about 330,000 clones, roughly nine tenths of them seen only once. The donors were members of the validation cohort comprising approximately 110 subjects, separate from the approximately 630-subject first cohort. Material for sequencing was PBMCs. The gene calls are TRBV7-3 and TRBJ2-1, with D possibly being TRBD2 (7 bases). This receptor was taken from a woman younger than 45 in good health and CMV-seropositive. The CDR3 coding sequence is TGTGCCAGCAGCCCACACGGGGGGCTCAATGAGCAGTTCTTC. The encoded protein is CASSPHGGLNEQFF. Complete variable domain (other parts from reference TRBV7-3 and TRBJ2-1): GAGVSQTPSNKVTEKGKYVELRCDPISGHTALYWYRQSLGQGPEFLIYFQGTGAADDSGLPNDRFFAVRPEGSVSTLKIQRTERGDSAVYLCASSPHGGLNEQFFGPGTRLTVL.